One sample yielded the 15 T cell receptor beta chains listed below, sequenced in a study of blood T cell repertoires in COVID-19. Method: immunoSEQ multiplex PCR; TCRdb's copy keeps in-frame clones and lacks some. Of some 87,000 clones in the sample, 85% to 95% are singletons; the top ten hold about 5.9%. The sequencing sample was made of peripheral blood. The source of these receptors is a woman in her fifties or sixties with active COVID-19.

The chain is built from TRBV5-1 and TRBJ2-1; no reliable D call. V lost 0 bases and J lost 8, with 15 bases in between. Germline CDR1 SGHRS, CDR2 YFSETQ. This CDR3 region has 15 residues. In nucleotides, the CDR3 is TGCGCCAGCAGCTTGGACTCCCTCCTGATCGATGAGCAGTTCTTC. Translated, it gives CASSLDSLLIDEQFF.

V and J are TRBV7-8 and TRBJ2-3; D is undetermined. The V gene's germline CDR1 is SGHVS and CDR2 FQNEAQ. V lost 5 bases and J lost 1, with 4 bases in between. This CDR3 comprises 12 residues. CDR3 DNA: TGTGCCAGCAGCCCAGGCACAGATACGCAGTATTTT. It is translated as CASSPGTDTQYF.

The rearrangement uses TRBV20-1 and TRBJ2-3; 9 nucleotides agree with TRBD2. CDR1 and CDR2 (germline): DFQATT, SNEGSKA (reference sequence). The CDR3 runs to 15 residues. V lost 3 bases and J lost 4; bases outside the gene matches: 8. The CDR3: CSASPSGGRADTQYF. CDR3 bases: TGCAGTGCTAGTCCCAGCGGGGGGCGCGCAGATACGCAGTATTTT.

The gene calls are TRBV7-2 and TRBJ2-2, with D possibly being TRBD1 (5 bases). Germline V gene lookup returns CDR1 SGHTA and CDR2 FQGNSA. The CDR3 covers 15 residues. Trimming stripped 1 base from V and 7 bases from J, with 13 bases between. The CDR3 sequence is CASSLGGAQGGELFF. The CDR3 DNA reads as TGTGCCAGCAGCTTAGGTGGGGCGCAGGGCGGGGAGCTGTTTTTT.

The V and J genes are TRBV6-6 and TRBJ1-6; 7 bases align to TRBD1. Looked up from germline, CDR1 is MNHNY and CDR2 is SVGAGI (reference sequence). The J segment lost 5 bases and the V segment lost 7 bases, leaving 5 bases of the junction unmatched. This CDR3 contains 14 residues. CDR3 region: CASTLTGDNSPLHF. The CDR3 region has the DNA TGTGCCAGCACTTTAACAGGGGATAATTCACCCCTCCACTTT.

V gene TRBV5-1 combines with J gene TRBJ2-1, with 7 bases lining up with TRBD2. CDR1 and CDR2 from the germline V gene are SGHRS and YFSETQ. The CDR3 covers 15 residues. Trimming removed 1 base from V and 8 bases from J; junction bases left unmatched: 9. CDR3 sequence: CASSLRGEGIHEQFF. The CDR3 nucleotides read TGCGCCAGCAGCTTGCGGGGGGAGGGAATCCATGAGCAGTTCTTC.

The chain links TRBV10-3 to TRBJ2-1, with 9 bases matching TRBD1. The germline gives CDR1 ENHRY, CDR2 SYGVKD. This CDR3 spans 15 amino acids. Trimming removed 4 bases from V and 0 bases from J; junction bases left unmatched: 1. Here the CDR3 reads CAISGGQGSYNEQFF. CDR3 nucleotides: TGTGCCATCAGTGGGGGACAGGGCTCCTACAATGAGCAGTTCTTC.

J is TRBJ1-1 and V is TRBV5-6, with 7 positions matching TRBD1. Germline V gives CDR1 SGHDT, CDR2 YYEEEE. The length of the CDR3 is 16 residues. V gave up 0 bases and J gave up 2 bases; unmatched junction bases: 7. The CDR3 loop is CASSLVQGQGNTEAFF. The CDR3 DNA follows: TGTGCCAGCAGCTTGGTACAGGGGCAGGGAAACACTGAAGCTTTCTTT.

The chain uses TRBV3-1 (or the pseudogene TRBV3-2) and TRBJ2-3; tentatively, D is TRBD2 (7 bases). The length of the CDR3 is 15 residues. Germline V lookup: CDR1 LGHDT, CDR2 YNNKEL (reference sequence). V dropped 0 bases and J dropped 2 bases, with 9 bases sitting between them. This chain's CDR3 is CASSQDAGATDTQYF. CDR3 DNA sequence: TGTGCCAGCAGCCAAGATGCGGGGGCCACAGATACGCAGTATTTT.

The chain has TRBV19 and TRBJ1-4; a weak D match, TRBD1 (5 bases). V lost 5 bases and J 2 bases, leaving 18 bases between the germline ends. The CDR3 is 17 amino acids. CDR1 and CDR2 (germline): LNHDA, SQIVND (reference sequence). CDR3 protein: CASSLQNPGLTNEKLFF. CDR3 bases: TGTGCCAGTAGTCTACAAAACCCGGGACTGACTAATGAAAAACTGTTTTTT. Variable domain in full (rest from reference TRBV19 and TRBJ1-4): DGGITQSPKYLFRKEGQNVTLSCEQNLNHDAMYWYRQDPGQGLRLIYYSQIVNDFQKGDIAEGYSVSREKKESFPLTVTSAQKNPTAFYLCASSLQNPGLTNEKLFFGSGTQLSVL.

This chain connects TRBV4-1 to TRBJ2-3, with 8 bases matching TRBD1. This CDR3 contains 15 residues. Germline V lookup: CDR1 MGHRA, CDR2 YSYEKL. V lost 5 bases and J lost 3; bases outside the gene matches: 7. Here the CDR3 DNA reads TGCGCCAGCAGCACCGGACAGGGAGTAACAGATACGCAGTATTTT. Its translation is CASSTGQGVTDTQYF.

This chain links TRBV10-1 with TRBJ2-2, with 7 bases fitting TRBD2. Germline V lookup: CDR1 WNHNN, CDR2 SYGVQD (reference sequence). The V gene end was trimmed by 6 bases and the J gene end by 1 base; junction bases not matched to a gene: 2. This CDR3 is built from 14 residues. CDR3 bases: TGCGCCAGCAGCTCTAGCGGGAACACCGGGGAGCTGTTTTTT. This codes for CASSSSGNTGELFF.

V gene TRBV3-1 (or the pseudogene TRBV3-2) combines with J gene TRBJ2-3; 9 bases fit TRBD2. The CDR3 extends over 13 amino acids. In germline, CDR1 is LGHDT, CDR2 YNNKEL (reference sequence). With V trimmed by 4 bases and J by 5 bases, 1 base remained unmatched. In nucleotides, the CDR3 is TGTGCCAGCAGCCTAGCGGGAGAAGATACGCAGTATTTT. Its translation: CASSLAGEDTQYF.

The chain employs TRBV7-2 and TRBJ1-5; D uncertain. Germline V gene lookup returns CDR1 SGHTA and CDR2 FQGNSA. The V end lost 5 bases, the J end lost 2 bases, and 22 bases lay between the germline ends. This CDR3 has 18 residues. The DNA for the CDR3 is TGTGCCAGCAGCCCGAGGGCAGGCAGAATGGTCGGCAATCAGCCCCAGCATTTT. It specifies CASSPRAGRMVGNQPQHF.

The chain has TRBV18 and TRBJ1-2, with TRBD1 as a possible D gene (6 bases). V lost 4 bases and J 3 bases, leaving 12 bases between the germline ends. Germline V CDR1 and CDR2: KGHSH, LQKENI. The CDR3 spans 14 residues. The CDR3 loop is CASSLRDTDYGYTF. Written as DNA, the CDR3 is TGTGCCAGCTCACTCCGGGACACGGACTATGGCTACACCTTC.